These 20 T cell receptor beta chains were all obtained from the same sample, sequenced in a study of blood T cell repertoires in COVID-19. Method: immunoSEQ multiplex PCR; TCRdb's copy keeps in-frame clones and lacks some. The table has around 100,000 clones, about 89% seen once. Sequenced sample: peripheral blood. Receptor source: a man aged 45-65 years with active COVID-19.

This sequence joins TRBV19 and TRBJ2-7; D perhaps matches TRBD2 (5 bases). The CDR3 extends over 15 amino acids. V was pared by 3 bases and J by 6 bases, with 18 bases between. The germline CDR1 and CDR2 sequences are LNHDA and SQIVND (reference sequence). CDR3 amino acids: CASSIGLRALGEQYV. The DNA for the CDR3 is TGTGCCAGTAGTATCGGACTTAGAGCCCTGGGCGAGCAGTACGTC.

The chain couples TRBV15 to TRBJ1-6, with D tentatively TRBD1 (5 bases). V lost 1 base, J lost 10 bases, and 17 bases lay in between. Germline V gene sequence: CDR1 LNHNV, CDR2 YYDKDF (reference sequence). This CDR3 is 16 amino acids long. CDR3 protein: CATSRVVGSSGSPLHF. CDR3 nucleotide sequence: TGTGCCACCAGCAGAGTAGTTGGGTCGTCAGGGTCACCCCTCCACTTT.

The V and J genes are TRBV9 and TRBJ2-2; 8 bases align to TRBD1. Per the germline V gene, CDR1 is SGDLS and CDR2 is YYNGEE. V dropped 3 bases and J dropped 9; count of bases not matched to a gene: 13. This CDR3 spans 16 amino acids. For the CDR3, the DNA is TGTGCCAGCAGCGAAGGGGCAGGGGGCTTCCCCCGGGAGCTGTTTTTT. This codes for CASSEGAGGFPRELFF.

The J gene is TRBJ2-2, the V gene TRBV5-4; possibly TRBD1 for D (5 bases). V dropped 1 base and J dropped 3 bases, with 13 bases sitting between them. This CDR3 is built from 16 residues. The germline CDR1 and CDR2 sequences are SGHNT and YYREEE (reference sequence). CDR3 sequence (DNA): TGTGCCAGCAGCTTGATCTCCAGGGCGGACACCGGGGAGCTGTTTTTT. This sequence encodes CASSLISRADTGELFF.

The chain links TRBV3-1 (or the pseudogene TRBV3-2) to TRBJ2-3; no firm D call. The CDR3 length is 12 residues. Germline V gene lookup returns CDR1 LGHDT and CDR2 YNNKEL (reference sequence). V was trimmed by 3 bases and J by 8 bases, leaving 9 bases between them. The CDR3 nucleotides read TGTGCCAGCAGCCAGACTGTCGGTACGCAGTATTTT. It codes for CASSQTVGTQYF.

The chain links TRBV11-3 to TRBJ1-1; TRBD1 agrees at 7 bases. The CDR3 spans 15 residues. V dropped 1 base and J dropped 4; count of bases not matched to a gene: 6. Germline-derived CDR1 and CDR2 are SGHNT and YENEEA. The CDR3 DNA is TGTGCCAGCAGCTTAGGTTACAGGGGAGGCACTGAAGCTTTCTTT. This gives the protein CASSLGYRGGTEAFF.

The CDR3 here is CASSLPPPLDRGEKLFF. The CDR3 DNA reads as TGTGCCAGCAGTTTACCCCCCCCTTTAGACAGGGGAGAAAAACTGTTTTTT. V is TRBV28 and J is TRBJ1-4; 8 nucleotides line up with TRBD1. Per the germline V gene, CDR1 is MDHEN and CDR2 is SYDVKM. V lost 2 bases to trimming and J lost 8 bases; unmatched junction nucleotides: 13. The CDR3 totals 17 residues.

The chain combines TRBV2 with TRBJ1-5; D might be TRBD1 (5 bases). Germline V CDR1 and CDR2: SNHLY, FYNNEI. V lost 3 bases to trimming and J lost 3 bases, with 9 bases between them. The CDR3 length is 14 residues. The CDR3 bases are TGTGCCAGCAGTGATGGGGCCCCCAATCAGCCCCAGCATTTT. It is translated as CASSDGAPNQPQHF.

In DNA, the CDR3 is TGTGCCAGCAGCTCAGCGGGAGTCACCTACAATGAGCAGTTCTTC. This sequence encodes CASSSAGVTYNEQFF. This chain joins TRBV5-6 and TRBJ2-1; 8 bases fit TRBD2. This CDR3 has 15 residues. Per the germline V gene, CDR1 is SGHDT and CDR2 is YYEEEE. Trimming removed 3 bases from V and 2 bases from J; junction bases left unmatched: 4.

The rearrangement uses TRBV5-1 and TRBJ2-5; possibly TRBD1 for D (5 bases). The CDR3 has 17 amino acids. CDR1 and CDR2 (germline): SGHRS, YFSETQ. V was shortened by 3 bases and J by 3 bases, with 21 bases between the two germline ends. The CDR3 reads CASSSSAQGSWEETQYF. The DNA for the CDR3 is TGCGCCAGCAGCTCATCTGCCCAGGGCAGTTGGGAAGAGACCCAGTACTTC. Combining the CDR3 with reference TRBV5-1 and TRBJ2-5 gives the whole variable domain KAGVTQTPRYLIKTRGQQVTLSCSPISGHRSVSWYQQTPGQGLQFLFEYFSETQRNKGNFPGRFSGRQFSNSRSEMNVSTLELGDSALYLCASSSSAQGSWEETQYFGPGTRLLVL.

The chain is built from TRBV2 and TRBJ1-4; D unresolved. The CDR3 totals 13 residues. Trimming took off 1 base at V and 11 bases at J, with 11 bases between the two ends. Germline loops: CDR1 SNHLY, CDR2 FYNNEI. For the CDR3, the DNA is TGTGCCAGCAGTGAAGTTCCGACTCCGAAACTGTTTTTT. As protein: CASSEVPTPKLFF. Full variable domain (missing parts from reference TRBV2 and TRBJ1-4): EPEVTQTPSHQVTQMGQEVILRCVPISNHLYFYWYRQILGQKVEFLVSFYNNEISEKSEIFDDQFSVERPDGSNFTLKIRSTKLEDSAMYFCASSEVPTPKLFFGSGTQLSVL.

CDR3 in amino acids: CASSIIPYNEQFF. CDR3 nucleotides: TGTGCCAGTAGTATTATTCCCTACAATGAGCAGTTCTTC. This chain links TRBV19 with TRBJ2-1; D is unresolved. CDR1 and CDR2 from the germline V gene are LNHDA and SQIVND (reference sequence). This CDR3 has 13 amino acids. V was shortened by 3 bases and J by 2 bases, with 5 bases between the two germline ends.

This clone was counted between two and nine times. The chain couples TRBV9 to TRBJ2-1, with 8 bases fitting TRBD2. V shed 4 bases, J shed 3 bases, and the junction held 9 bases outside the gene matches. The CDR3 loop spans 16 amino acids. Germline loops: CDR1 SGDLS, CDR2 YYNGEE. CDR3 residues: CASSFAGAGGYNEQFF. In DNA, the CDR3 is TGTGCCAGCAGCTTCGCAGGGGCGGGAGGCTACAATGAGCAGTTCTTC. Based on the CDR3 plus reference TRBV9 and TRBJ2-1, the full variable domain is DSGVTQTPKHLITATGQRVTLRCSPRSGDLSVYWYQQSLDQGLQFLIQYYNGEERAKGNILERFSAQQFPDLHSELNLSSLELGDSALYFCASSFAGAGGYNEQFFGPGTRLTVL.

This chain links TRBV7-8 with TRBJ2-7, with 14 bases that match TRBD2. Germline loops: CDR1 SGHVS, CDR2 FQNEAQ. The CDR3 consists of 15 residues. The trim removed 5 bases at V and 9 bases at J, leaving 9 bases unmatched. The CDR3 DNA reads TGTGCCAGCAGCCCCGGACTAGCGGGGGGTCTAGGGCAGTACTTC. It yields the protein CASSPGLAGGLGQYF.

This chain connects TRBV6-1 to TRBJ1-5; possible D gene TRBD1, 6 bases. Germline CDR1 reads MNHNS; CDR2 reads SASEGT. The V end was cut by 3 bases, the J end by 0 bases, with 9 bases between. The CDR3 length is 15 residues. The CDR3 here is CASSDGGYSNQPQHF. CDR3 coding DNA: TGTGCCAGCAGTGATGGGGGCTATAGCAATCAGCCCCAGCATTTT.

The CDR3 DNA follows: TGTGCCAGCAGCGGCAGGGCCCCGGAGAACACTGAAGCTTTCTTT. Residues: CASSGRAPENTEAFF. The V gene is TRBV5-4, the J gene TRBJ1-1, with D tentatively TRBD1 (5 bases). Trimming stripped 4 bases from V and 1 base from J, with 14 bases between. The CDR3 extends over 15 amino acids. Germline CDR1 SGHNT, CDR2 YYREEE (reference sequence).

V is TRBV3-1 (or the pseudogene TRBV3-2) and J is TRBJ2-1, with TRBD2 matching 11 bases. Germline trimming cut 4 bases from V and 8 bases from J; bases unmatched to any gene: 10. CDR1 LGHDT and CDR2 YNNKEL come from the germline V gene (reference sequence). This CDR3 has 16 amino acids. The CDR3 loop reads CASSPLAGGPTDEQFF. In DNA, the CDR3 is TGTGCCAGCAGCCCTTTAGCGGGAGGGCCGACGGATGAGCAGTTCTTC.

V usage is TRBV5-5 and J usage is TRBJ1-5; TRBD1 matches at 9 bases. Germline loops: CDR1 SGHKS, CDR2 YYEKEE (reference sequence). This CDR3 spans 15 amino acids. Trimming removed 3 bases from V and 1 base from J; junction bases left unmatched: 2. CDR3 in DNA: TGTGCCAGCAGCTACGGGACAGGGAGCAATCAGCCCCAGCATTTT. This encodes CASSYGTGSNQPQHF.

This clone showed up just a few times. This chain joins TRBV5-1 and TRBJ1-1, with D maybe TRBD1 (5 bases). Germline V gene lookup returns CDR1 SGHRS and CDR2 YFSETQ. Trimming shortened V by 2 bases and J by 6 bases, and 11 bases separated the two germline ends. CDR3 length: 13 residues. The CDR3 reads CASSFQGGPEAFF. The CDR3 DNA reads TGCGCCAGCAGCTTCCAGGGAGGCCCTGAAGCTTTCTTT.

The V gene is TRBV9, the J gene TRBJ2-3; D is perhaps TRBD2 (6 bases). Germline CDR1 reads SGDLS; CDR2 reads YYNGEE. Trimming shortened V by 2 bases and J by 5 bases, and 15 bases separated the two germline ends. This CDR3 comprises 15 residues. The CDR3 loop is CASSVGLPGRDTQYF. The CDR3 DNA follows: TGTGCCAGCAGCGTGGGACTCCCGGGGAGAGATACGCAGTATTTT.